What follows are 30 T cell receptor beta chains derived from one specimen sequenced in a study of cytomegalovirus exposure and HLA in healthy donors. 13 Jbeta primers and 60 Vbeta primers were used for the PCR. The table came from immunoSEQ multiplex PCR; TCRdb's copy has only in-frame clones and leaves some out. The sample has around 64,000 clones; 86% are singletons. The sequenced sample was PBMCs. Source of these receptors: a woman aged 25 to 39 in good health and CMV-seronegative.

The chain is built from TRBV11-2 and TRBJ1-2, with D hard to call. V shed 7 bases and J shed 7 bases, with 10 bases lying between them. Germline lookup yields CDR1 SGHAT and CDR2 FQNNGV. This CDR3 is 11 amino acids long. The CDR3 spells CASKVRAGYTF. The CDR3 region has the DNA TGTGCCAGCAAGGTGAGGGCTGGCTACACCTTC.

The gene calls are TRBV5-1 and TRBJ2-5, with 14 bases identical to TRBD2. The V segment lost 2 bases and the J segment 4 bases; nucleotides outside the gene matches: 1. This CDR3 is 15 amino acids long. The germline gives CDR1 SGHRS, CDR2 YFSETQ. The CDR3 nucleotides are TGCGCCAGCAGCTTAGGACTAGCGGGAGGAGAGACCCAGTACTTC. Protein product: CASSLGLAGGETQYF.

The CDR3: CASSVESGLADTQYF. The CDR3 coding sequence is TGTGCCAGCAGCGTAGAATCGGGACTAGCGGATACGCAGTATTTT. The chain uses TRBV9 and TRBJ2-3, with TRBD2 matching over 10 bases. The CDR3 consists of 15 residues. The trim removed 0 bases at V and 6 bases at J, leaving 4 bases unmatched. Per the germline V gene, CDR1 is SGDLS and CDR2 is YYNGEE.

The rearrangement links TRBV25-1 to TRBJ1-1; 9 bases fit TRBD1. Unmatched junction bases numbered 7, after V lost 0 bases and J lost 5 bases. Germline V gene lookup returns CDR1 MGHDK and CDR2 SYGVNS. The CDR3 loop spans 16 amino acids. The CDR3 protein is CASSEYLQGARTEAFF. In DNA, the CDR3 is TGTGCCAGCAGTGAATACCTACAGGGGGCTAGGACTGAAGCTTTCTTT. The full variable domain, its missing parts supplied by reference TRBV25-1 and TRBJ1-1, is EADIYQTPRYLVIGTGKKITLECSQTMGHDKMYWYQQDPGMELHLIHYSYGVNSTEKGDLSSESTVSRIRTEHFPLTLESARPSHTSQYLCASSEYLQGARTEAFFGQGTRLTVV.

The chain combines TRBV7-2 with TRBJ2-2; D perhaps matches TRBD1 (5 bases). Looked up from germline, CDR1 is SGHTA and CDR2 is FQGNSA. The CDR3 has 15 residues. V was shortened by 5 bases and J by 4 bases, with 14 bases between the two germline ends. The CDR3 region is CASSLISRVTGELFF. DNA for the CDR3: TGTGCCAGCAGCCTAATTAGCAGGGTCACCGGGGAGCTGTTTTTT.

This clone came up once. This chain joins TRBV4-1 and TRBJ2-7; 8 bases map to TRBD1. This CDR3 has 15 amino acids. Germline V gene lookup returns CDR1 MGHRA and CDR2 YSYEKL. After removal of 0 bases from V and 0 bases from J, the junction contained 1 base not matched to a gene. Here the CDR3 reads CASSQDGQGSYEQYF. CDR3 DNA: TGCGCCAGCAGCCAAGATGGACAGGGCTCCTACGAGCAGTACTTC.

A word on this clone: One end of the junction varies from germline; a read error may be responsible. The chain combines TRBV7-7 with TRBJ2-3; 9 nucleotides align to TRBD1. Germline values: CDR1 SSHAT, CDR2 FNYEAQ (reference sequence). The CDR3 covers 15 residues. The CDR3 DNA reads TGTGCTAGCAGCCCGGGACAGGGTGGACCAGATACGCAGTATTTT. This encodes CASSPGQGGPDTQYF. Based on the CDR3 plus reference TRBV7-7 and TRBJ2-3, the full variable domain is GAGVSQSPRYKVTKRGQDVTLRCDPISSHATLYWYQQALGQGPEFLTYFNYEAQPDKSGLPSDRFSAERPEGSISTLTIQRTEQRDSAMYRCASSPGQGGPDTQYFGPGTRLTVL.

The genes are TRBV13 and TRBJ1-6, with 9 bases aligning to TRBD1. Trimming took 3 bases from V and 7 from J; bases not matched to a gene: 4. In germline, CDR1 is PRHDT, CDR2 FYEKMQ (reference sequence). The length of the CDR3 is 15 residues. DNA of the CDR3: TGTGCCAGCAGCTTGGAGGGACAGGGAAATTCACCCCTCCACTTT. Amino acid sequence: CASSLEGQGNSPLHF.

Comments on this clone: At one end the junction does not follow the germline gene, possibly because of a read error. J is TRBJ2-3 and V is TRBV4-2; the D gene is possibly TRBD2 (6 bases). The CDR3 covers 16 residues. Germline lookup yields CDR1 LGHNA and CDR2 YNFKEQ. CDR3 region: CAGSQDPGSGTDTQYF. The CDR3, as DNA: TGTGCCGGCAGCCAAGATCCCGGGAGCGGCACAGATACGCAGTATTTT.

This sequence joins TRBV27 and TRBJ1-1, with 8 bases that match TRBD1. Trimming removed 1 base from V and 1 base from J; junction bases left unmatched: 2. CDR3 length: 15 residues. Germline V gene lookup returns CDR1 MNHEY and CDR2 SMNVEV (reference sequence). The CDR3 region is CASSLYGTGNTEAFF. The CDR3 DNA follows: TGTGCCAGCAGTTTATACGGGACAGGGAACACTGAAGCTTTCTTT.

This clone has just a few counts. V and J are TRBV5-4 and TRBJ1-3, with TRBD1 as a possible D gene (6 bases). The length of the CDR3 is 14 residues. V was trimmed by 1 base and J by 7 bases, leaving 12 bases between them. Germline CDR1 SGHNT, CDR2 YYREEE (reference sequence). In DNA, the CDR3 is TGTGCCAGCAGCTTGTCAGGGGCCAGTAACACCATATATTTT. It is translated as CASSLSGASNTIYF.

In this sample, this clone turned up once. The V and J genes are TRBV7-6 and TRBJ2-2, with D tentatively TRBD1 (6 bases). CDR3 length equals 14 residues. Trimming took off 6 bases at V and 3 bases at J, with 11 bases between the two ends. The germline V gene encodes CDR1 SGHVS and CDR2 FNYEAQ. CDR3 in DNA: TGTGCCAGCAGTCGGAGACAGGACACCGGGGAGCTGTTTTTT. As protein: CASSRRQDTGELFF.

The rearrangement joins TRBV18 to TRBJ2-5; a possible D gene is TRBD1 (5 bases). The J call may be incorrect, as the DNA end agrees better with TRBJ2-7. Per germline, CDR1 KGHSH and CDR2 LQKENI. The length of the CDR3 is 15 residues. This CDR3 is CASSLSGQGSYEQYF. In DNA form, the CDR3 reads TGTGCCAGCTCACTATCAGGGCAGGGCTCCTACGAGCAGTACTTC.

This clone was recorded once. The chain employs TRBV7-3 and TRBJ2-2; a weak D match, TRBD1 (5 bases). The CDR3 sequence is 15 residues long. V shed 5 bases and J shed 0 bases, with 10 bases lying between them. Per the germline V gene, CDR1 is SGHTA and CDR2 is FQGTGA. For the CDR3, the DNA is TGTGCCAGCAGCACGACAGCTTCGAACACCGGGGAGCTGTTTTTT. Protein: CASSTTASNTGELFF.

This clone appeared once. V is TRBV2 and J is TRBJ1-5; a weak D match, TRBD1 (5 bases). The CDR3 is made up of 14 amino acids. V shed 8 bases and J shed 1 base, with 12 bases lying between them. The V gene's germline CDR1 is SNHLY and CDR2 FYNNEI. CDR3 loop: CASAQGLSNQPQHF. CDR3 nucleotides: TGTGCCAGCGCGCAGGGATTGAGCAATCAGCCCCAGCATTTT.

The genes are TRBV30 and TRBJ1-2; TRBD1 matches 8 bases. The ends lost 6 bases at V and 3 bases at J; junction bases unmatched: 9. CDR1 and CDR2 (germline): GTSNPN, SVGIG (reference sequence). The CDR3 sequence is 14 residues long. The CDR3 DNA is TGTGCCTGTTCACAGGGGGGTTATGACTATGGCTACACCTTC. Translated: CACSQGGYDYGYTF. Full variable domain (rest looked up from reference TRBV30 and TRBJ1-2): SQTIHQWPATLVQPVGSPLSLECTVEGTSNPNLYWYRQAAGRGLQLLFYSVGIGQISSEVPQNLSASRPQDRQFILSSKKLLLSDSGFYLCACSQGGYDYGYTFGSGTRLTVV.

This rearrangement joins TRBV5-1 to TRBJ2-1; D unresolved. Germline V gives CDR1 SGHRS, CDR2 YFSETQ. The CDR3 totals 15 residues. V was cut by 4 bases and J by 8 bases, with 19 bases left in between. In DNA form, the CDR3 reads TGCGCCAGCAGCCCGGCAGGCAGGCGCCGCGATGAGCAGTTCTTC. As protein: CASSPAGRRRDEQFF.

The chain uses TRBV4-1 and TRBJ2-3, with 10 bases that match TRBD2. Looked up from germline, CDR1 is MGHRA and CDR2 is YSYEKL. There are 14 residues in the CDR3. Trimming removed 7 bases from V and 4 bases from J; junction bases left unmatched: 5. The CDR3 nucleotides are TGCGCCAGCACCGTCCTAGCGGGAGCAGATACGCAGTATTTT. Translating gives CASTVLAGADTQYF.

The chain couples TRBV6-1 to TRBJ1-2, with 7 bases aligning to TRBD1. Germline V lookup: CDR1 MNHNS, CDR2 SASEGT. The trim removed 1 base at V and 4 bases at J, leaving 9 bases unmatched. This CDR3 is 16 amino acids long. The CDR3 reads CASSEGQGSNFYGYTF. In DNA, the CDR3 is TGTGCCAGCAGTGAAGGACAGGGTTCGAATTTCTATGGCTACACCTTC.

J is TRBJ2-7 and V is TRBV25-1; 9 bases map to TRBD2. J gave up 5 bases and V 4 bases, and 3 bases lay outside the gene matches. The CDR3 consists of 13 residues. The germline V gene has CDR1 MGHDK and CDR2 SYGVNS. CDR3: CASSGLAGHEQYF. CDR3 DNA: TGTGCCAGCAGTGGGCTAGCGGGACACGAGCAGTACTTC.

The chain recombines TRBV7-2 with TRBJ2-2, with 9 bases matching TRBD2. The CDR3 totals 17 residues. Germline CDR1 is SGHTA and CDR2 is FQGNSA. The V and J ends lost 5 bases and 2 bases, in that order; junction bases with no gene match: 9. Written as DNA, the CDR3 is TGTGCCAGCAGCCTAATGGGCCTAGCGGGAAACACCGGGGAGCTGTTTTTT. Translation: CASSLMGLAGNTGELFF.

This clone was observed a few times. The rearrangement links TRBV5-1 to TRBJ2-7, with TRBD1 identical over 10 bases. CDR3 size: 14 residues. The germline V gene encodes CDR1 SGHRS and CDR2 YFSETQ. V was pared by 4 bases and J by 5 bases, with 6 bases of the junction left unmatched. The CDR3 sequence: CASSPSTGGHEQYF. The CDR3 DNA is TGCGCCAGCAGCCCGTCGACAGGGGGCCACGAGCAGTACTTC.

The CDR3 DNA is TGCGCCAGCAGCTTGGCGACAGGGAACACTGAAGCTTTCTTT. Translating gives CASSLATGNTEAFF. The chain has TRBV5-1 and TRBJ1-1; maybe TRBD1 (6 bases). The V gene lost 0 bases and the J gene lost 1 base, with 7 bases spanning the gap. Germline assignment: CDR1 SGHRS and CDR2 YFSETQ. The CDR3 loop spans 14 amino acids.

V and J are TRBV7-9 and TRBJ1-2, with a weak D call TRBD1 (5 bases). This CDR3 region has 15 residues. CDR1 is SEHNR and CDR2 is FQNEAQ in the germline V gene (reference sequence). The V end lost 1 base, the J end lost 0 bases, and 9 bases lay between the germline ends. The CDR3 coding sequence is TGTGCCAGCAGCTTAGGGGAGGGGACTAACTATGGCTACACCTTC. This translates into CASSLGEGTNYGYTF.

In DNA, the CDR3 is TGTGCCAGCAGCCGGGACAGCTCCTACAATGAGCAGTTCTTC. This gives the protein CASSRDSSYNEQFF. The chain links TRBV5-4 to TRBJ2-1; 7 bases are shared with TRBD1. CDR1 and CDR2 (germline): SGHNT, YYREEE (reference sequence). This CDR3 is 14 amino acids long. The V and J ends lost 4 bases and 0 bases, in that order; junction bases with no gene match: 1.

The rearrangement uses TRBV6-6 and TRBJ1-3; perhaps TRBD1 as D (5 bases). Germline values: CDR1 MNHNY, CDR2 SVGAGI (reference sequence). The CDR3 is 15 amino acids. V gave up 5 bases and J gave up 0 bases, with 11 bases separating them. CDR3: CASSPGMFSGNTIYF. Written as DNA, the CDR3 is TGTGCCAGCAGTCCAGGGATGTTCTCTGGAAACACCATATATTTT.

The gene calls are TRBV5-1 and TRBJ2-1, with D perhaps TRBD2 (6 bases). Trimming left V 0 bases short and J 0 bases short, with 10 bases between. The CDR3 length is 16 residues. Germline CDR1 SGHRS, CDR2 YFSETQ. Written as DNA, the CDR3 is TGCGCCAGCAGCTTGGGTAGCGGACACTCCTACAATGAGCAGTTCTTC. Residues: CASSLGSGHSYNEQFF.

This chain connects TRBV20-1 to TRBJ2-4; D is perhaps TRBD2 (6 bases). Germline assignment: CDR1 DFQATT and CDR2 SNEGSKA (reference sequence). Trimming removed 4 bases from V and 12 bases from J, with 13 bases in between. This CDR3 region has 11 residues. The CDR3, as DNA: TGCAGTGCTAATGGGAAGGGAGGTCAGTACTTC. It encodes CSANGKGGQYF.

In regard to this clone: One end of the junction does not line up with germline, which may come from a read error. The genes are TRBV7-9 and TRBJ2-2; 10 nucleotides line up with TRBD2. CDR1 and CDR2 from the germline V gene are SEHNR and FQNEAQ (reference sequence). The CDR3 length is 18 residues. The CDR3 is CSSSPRASGRLGDGELFF. CDR3 DNA sequence: TGTTCCAGCAGCCCCCGTGCTAGCGGGAGACTCGGGGACGGGGAGCTGTTTTTT.

The sample holds a few counts of this clone. This sequence joins TRBV4-3 and TRBJ2-2; D possibly corresponds to TRBD1 (6 bases). With 0 bases removed from V and 7 bases from J, the gap between germline ends came to 9 bases. Germline V gene lookup returns CDR1 LGHNA and CDR2 YSLEER. This CDR3 is 14 amino acids long. CDR3 in amino acids: CASSQDRGDGELFF. In DNA, the CDR3 is TGCGCCAGCAGCCAAGACAGGGGTGACGGGGAGCTGTTTTTT.